This T cell receptor (beta chain) is drawn from a study of T cell changes during pregnancy in multiple sclerosis. This clone was found once. Germline values: CDR1 MGHRA, CDR2 YSYEKL. This CDR3 is built from 16 residues. The V end was cut by 0 bases, the J end by 9 bases, with 18 bases between. Sequencing used immunoSEQ multiplex PCR; TCRdb keeps in-frame clones, though not all of them. The sample yields some 85,000 clones, 94% seen once. This clonotype was obtained from a female donor with multiple sclerosis, enrolled in a pregnancy study. This material consisted of peripheral blood, taken in the third trimester of pregnancy. The genes are TRBV4-1 and TRBJ1-3, with a tentative D call TRBD1 (6 bases). The CDR3 loop is CASSQDPAGAKGTIYF. The CDR3 DNA follows: TGCGCCAGCAGCCAAGATCCGGCAGGGGCGAAGGGCACCATATATTTT.